This note documents a single T cell receptor beta chain sequence. CDR1 SGHRS and CDR2 YFSETQ come from the germline V gene. This CDR3 has 14 amino acids. V lost 4 bases and J lost 2, with 12 bases in between. The sample belongs to a study of cytomegalovirus exposure and HLA in healthy donors. The PCR had 60 Vbeta and 13 Jbeta primers. Using immunoSEQ multiplex PCR, the repertoire was profiled, and TCRdb retains in-frame clones only, with some absent. Among approximately 110,000 clones, 65% to 85% were seen once, and the ten largest hold around 5.3%. This receptor was obtained from a male donor in good health and CMV-seronegative. The chain combines TRBV5-1 with TRBJ2-5; the D is unclear. The sequenced sample was PBMCs. The CDR3 region has the DNA TGCGCCAGCAGCCCCCTATCTGTACAAGAGACCCAGTACTTC. Translated: CASSPLSVQETQYF.